The 25 T cell receptor beta chains below all came from one sample that was sequenced in a study of CD8+CD57+ T cells in acquired aplastic anemia. All patients picked for sequencing had shown, by flow cytometry, an expansion of CD8+CD57+ cells. The study profiled TCR beta VDJ and CDR3 using genomic DNA as template. Each CDR3 protein gets one entry after TCRdb re-called the reads with MiXCR. In the table there are about 180,000 distinct CDR3 sequences, about half of which are singletons. Material for sequencing was sorted CD4+, CD8+, or CD8+CD57+ T cells (not recorded which) from PBMCs. These receptors were taken from a human donor with aplastic anemia.

The chain has TRBV11-1 and TRBJ1-3, with 10 bases matching TRBD1. The CDR3 extends over 16 amino acids. Unmatched junction bases numbered 9, after V lost 5 bases and J lost 5 bases. In germline, CDR1 is SGHAT, CDR2 FQDESV (reference sequence). In DNA form, the CDR3 reads TGTGCCAGCAGCGCCCGACAGGGGGCATTGAGAAACACCATATATTTT. Its protein is CASSARQGALRNTIYF.

V gene TRBV27 combines with J gene TRBJ1-6; possibly TRBD1 for D (5 bases). The germline V gene encodes CDR1 MNHEY and CDR2 SMNVEV (reference sequence). V was trimmed by 5 bases and J by 14 bases, leaving 16 bases between them. The CDR3 is made up of 13 amino acids. The CDR3 reads CASSAGLLGSLHF. Here the CDR3 DNA reads TGTGCCAGCAGTGCGGGACTGCTAGGATCCCTCCACTTT.

This clonotype was seen many times. This sequence joins TRBV19 and TRBJ1-1; 7 positions agree with TRBD1. The CDR3 has 14 amino acids. V shed 2 bases and J 4 bases; nucleotides not matched to a gene: 4. Germline loops: CDR1 LNHDA, CDR2 SQIVND (reference sequence). The CDR3 loop is CASSIRGRSTEAFF. CDR3 nucleotides: TGTGCCAGTAGTATAAGGGGGCGAAGCACTGAAGCTTTCTTT.

This clonotype came up once. This chain joins TRBV7-7 and TRBJ2-1; no clear D. From germline, CDR1 is SSHAT and CDR2 FNYEAQ (reference sequence). Trimming took 4 bases from V and 10 from J, leaving 14 bases between them. The CDR3 is 13 residues long. CDR3: CASSSLGLGEQFF. DNA for the CDR3: TGTGCCAGCAGCTCCTTGGGGTTGGGGGAGCAGTTCTTC.

This clonotype was counted many times. The rearrangement uses TRBV12-3 or TRBV12-4 and TRBJ1-5; D is uncertain. V dropped 6 bases and J dropped 0 bases, with 15 bases sitting between them. The CDR3 runs 16 residues. The CDR3 coding sequence is TGTGCCAGCAGCCTTCAGGATCCTTATAGCAATCAGCCCCAGCATTTT. Translated, it gives CASSLQDPYSNQPQHF.

The V call is TRBV7-6, the J call TRBJ2-5; 8 positions match TRBD1. Germline V gene data show CDR1 as SGHVS and CDR2 as FNYEAQ. The ends lost 5 bases at V and 1 base at J; junction bases unmatched: 3. The CDR3 contains 14 residues. As DNA, the CDR3 is TGTGCCAGCAGCAAAGACAGGGGCCAAGAGACCCAGTACTTC. Amino acid sequence: CASSKDRGQETQYF.

This clonotype was counted ten times or more. The chain combines TRBV18 with TRBJ1-2; no definite D call. The CDR3 covers 13 residues. The V gene lost 3 bases and the J gene lost 2 bases, with 7 bases spanning the gap. CDR1 is KGHSH and CDR2 is LQKENI in the germline V gene. This CDR3 reads CASSPAVNYGYTF. CDR3 DNA: TGTGCCAGCTCACCCGCGGTGAACTATGGCTACACCTTC.

The chain joins TRBV19 to TRBJ2-7; D is possibly TRBD2 (5 bases). Germline V gene sequence: CDR1 LNHDA, CDR2 SQIVND (reference sequence). This CDR3 region has 14 residues. The V end lost 3 bases, the J end lost 2 bases, and 11 bases lay between the germline ends. The CDR3 nucleotides are TGTGCCAGTAGTATTGGGAGAATGACCTACGAGCAGTACTTC. Translating gives CASSIGRMTYEQYF.

The chain joins TRBV25-1 to TRBJ1-6; 8 bases match TRBD1. This CDR3 comprises 16 residues. The germline V gene encodes CDR1 MGHDK and CDR2 SYGVNS. Losses at the gene ends were 1 base for V and 6 bases for J; bases not matched to a gene: 5. The CDR3 protein is CASSESRQGSNSPLHF. The CDR3 region has the DNA TGTGCCAGCAGTGAATCCAGACAGGGGAGTAATTCACCCCTCCACTTT. Using reference TRBV25-1 and TRBJ1-6 for the parts outside the CDR3, the full variable domain is EADIYQTPRYLVIGTGKKITLECSQTMGHDKMYWYQQDPGMELHLIHYSYGVNSTEKGDLSSESTVSRIRTEHFPLTLESARPSHTSQYLCASSESRQGSNSPLHFGNGTRLTVT.

The chain joins TRBV20-1 to TRBJ2-7; no clear D gene. Near its end, the DNA agrees better with TRBJ2-1, so the J call may be wrong. The CDR3 loop spans 15 amino acids. CDR1 DFQATT and CDR2 SNEGSKA come from the germline V gene (reference sequence). The CDR3 region has the DNA TGCAGTGCTAGGGTAGCACCAATATCCAATGATGAGCAGTTCTTC. Translating gives CSARVAPISNDEQFF.

The sample holds many counts of this clonotype. The rearrangement links TRBV5-1 to TRBJ2-1; 11 bases are shared with TRBD2. J lost 9 bases, V lost 3 bases, and 11 bases had no gene match. This CDR3 has 16 amino acids. Germline V CDR1 and CDR2: SGHRS, YFSETQ. Written as DNA, the CDR3 is TGCGCCAGCAGCTCATTAGCGGGGGGGCCAGGTAGTGAGCAGTTCTTC. Its translation is CASSSLAGGPGSEQFF.

This chain uses TRBV20-1 with TRBJ1-1, with TRBD1 matching over 10 bases. V lost 6 bases, J lost 0 bases, and 7 bases stayed unmatched. The CDR3 totals 15 residues. The V gene's germline CDR1 is DFQATT and CDR2 SNEGSKA (reference sequence). The chain's CDR3 is CSASTGGAVNTEAFF. The CDR3, as DNA: TGCAGTGCATCGACAGGGGGCGCGGTGAACACTGAAGCTTTCTTT.

The rearrangement links TRBV20-1 to TRBJ2-5, with D perhaps being TRBD1 or TRBD2 (5 bases each). Germline assignment: CDR1 DFQATT and CDR2 SNEGSKA (reference sequence). The CDR3 runs to 12 residues. Trimming took 5 bases from V and 3 from J, leaving 10 bases between them. CDR3 in DNA: TGCAGTGCTGTGGGACGTGAAGAGACCCAGTACTTC. This codes for CSAVGREETQYF.

This clonotype was recorded at least ten times. The chain couples TRBV7-8 to TRBJ2-5; 12 bases agree with TRBD2. The CDR3 is 16 amino acids. With 10 bases clipped from V and 5 bases from J, the junction kept 14 bases outside the gene matches. CDR1 and CDR2 from the germline V gene are SGHVS and FQNEAQ. The CDR3 here is CANTLVLAGGQETQYF. The CDR3 DNA follows: TGTGCCAACACTCTGGTACTAGCGGGGGGTCAGGAGACCCAGTACTTC. Full variable domain (rest looked up from reference TRBV7-8 and TRBJ2-5): GAGVSQSPRYKVAKRGQDVALRCDPISGHVSLFWYQQALGQGPEFLTYFQNEAQLDKSGLPSDRFFAERPEGSVSTLKIQRTQQEDSAVYLCANTLVLAGGQETQYFGPGTRLLVL.

This clonotype was recorded many times. The rearrangement joins TRBV3-1 to TRBJ1-2, with D tentatively TRBD1 (5 bases). This CDR3 has 13 residues. Germline-derived CDR1 and CDR2 are LGHDT and YNNKEL (reference sequence). The V gene lost 1 base and the J gene lost 8 bases, with 11 bases spanning the gap. CDR3 in amino acids: CASSQVGRVGYTF. The CDR3, as DNA: TGTGCCAGCAGCCAAGTAGGCAGGGTAGGCTACACCTTC.

This clonotype was seen once. This sequence may be a read error, since a much larger clone differs from it by one base. The gene calls are TRBV6-4 and TRBJ2-3; 8 bases are shared with TRBD2. From germline, CDR1 is MRHNA and CDR2 SNTAGT. The CDR3 extends over 15 amino acids. This CDR3 reads CASRQSGSSADTHYF. For the CDR3, the DNA is TGTGCCAGCAGACAAAGCGGGAGTAGTGCAGATACGCATTATTTT.

The CDR3 nucleotides read TGTGCCAGCAGCGTAGCGGGGACTAGCGGTCTCGAGCAGTACTTC. Its protein is CASSVAGTSGLEQYF. The chain joins TRBV9 to TRBJ2-7; TRBD2 matches 11 bases. Trimming cost V 0 bases and J 6 bases; bases outside gene matches: 5. The CDR3 consists of 15 residues. Germline CDR1 SGDLS, CDR2 YYNGEE.

This chain joins TRBV28 and TRBJ2-5; 8 bases are a match to TRBD2. The CDR3 contains 15 residues. Per the germline V gene, CDR1 is MDHEN and CDR2 is SYDVKM. After removal of 4 bases from V and 5 bases from J, the junction contained 9 bases not matched to a gene. The chain's CDR3 is CASSSQGGRMETQYF. The CDR3 nucleotides read TGTGCCAGCAGTTCGCAGGGCGGGAGGATGGAGACCCAGTACTTC.

The rearrangement uses TRBV20-1 and TRBJ2-1; no reliable D call. CDR3 length: 10 residues. Trimming shortened V by 0 bases and J by 10 bases, and 4 bases separated the two germline ends. Germline V gene data show CDR1 as DFQATT and CDR2 as SNEGSKA (reference sequence). CDR3 in amino acids: CSARDREQFF. In DNA form, the CDR3 reads TGCAGTGCTAGAGATAGGGAGCAGTTCTTC.

The chain links TRBV20-1 to TRBJ1-2; TRBD1 matches at 10 bases. Per germline, CDR1 DFQATT and CDR2 SNEGSKA (reference sequence). The CDR3 sequence is 17 residues long. Trimming cost V 3 bases and J 2 bases; bases outside gene matches: 12. The CDR3 reads CSASGRDRGLGNYGYTF. CDR3 in DNA: TGCAGTGCTAGTGGCCGGGACAGGGGTTTAGGAAACTATGGCTACACCTTC.

In nucleotides, the CDR3 is TGTGCCAGCAGTGAATACGGTGCGGGAGGCTCCTACAATGAGCAGTTCTTC. It encodes CASSEYGAGGSYNEQFF. This sequence joins TRBV25-1 and TRBJ2-1; 8 bases are a match to TRBD2. This CDR3 spans 17 amino acids. Germline V lookup: CDR1 MGHDK, CDR2 SYGVNS. Losses at the gene ends were 0 bases for V and 0 bases for J; bases not matched to a gene: 4.

This clonotype was found many times. The rearrangement uses TRBV20-1 and TRBJ2-5; 7 nucleotides match TRBD2. V shed 8 bases and J 5 bases; nucleotides not matched to a gene: 20. CDR1 DFQATT and CDR2 SNEGSKA come from the germline V gene (reference sequence). The CDR3 loop spans 16 amino acids. The CDR3 spells CSSGPLQRGLEETQYF. The CDR3 DNA sequence: TGCAGTTCGGGGCCCCTCCAGCGGGGCCTTGAGGAGACCCAGTACTTC.

This clonotype was observed a few times. The V call is TRBV19, the J call TRBJ2-2, with 11 bases identical to TRBD1. Germline lookup yields CDR1 LNHDA and CDR2 SQIVND (reference sequence). V was pared by 10 bases and J by 5 bases, with 6 bases of the junction left unmatched. The CDR3 has 14 residues. This CDR3 is CATDRGRETGELFF. The DNA of the CDR3 is TGTGCCACGGACAGGGGGCGAGAGACCGGGGAGCTGTTTTTT.

The V call is TRBV20-1, the J call TRBJ2-1; D may be TRBD2 (5 bases). The V end was cut by 4 bases, the J end by 10 bases, with 14 bases between. There are 12 residues in the CDR3. The V gene's germline CDR1 is DFQATT and CDR2 SNEGSKA (reference sequence). CDR3 amino acids: CSATPEGREQFF. CDR3 bases: TGCAGTGCTACCCCAGAGGGCAGAGAGCAGTTCTTC.

The chain carries TRBV12-5 and TRBJ1-4; TRBD1 matches at 9 bases. Germline CDR1 is LGHNT and CDR2 is FRNRAP. With V trimmed by 7 bases and J by 8 bases, 8 bases remained unmatched. CDR3 length: 14 amino acids. CDR3 DNA: TGTGCTAGTGCCGAGGGACAGGGTCGGGAAAAACTGTTTTTT. As protein: CASAEGQGREKLFF.